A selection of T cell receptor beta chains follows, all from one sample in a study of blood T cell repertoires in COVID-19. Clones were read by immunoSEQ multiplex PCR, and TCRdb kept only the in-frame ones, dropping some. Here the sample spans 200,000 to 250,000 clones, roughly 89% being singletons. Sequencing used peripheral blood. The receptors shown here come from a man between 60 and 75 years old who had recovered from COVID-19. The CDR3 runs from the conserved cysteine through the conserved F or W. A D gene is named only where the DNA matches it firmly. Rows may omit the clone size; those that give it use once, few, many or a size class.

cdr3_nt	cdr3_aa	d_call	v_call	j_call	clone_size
TGTGCCAGCAGGTCCGCGGCAGTGGAAGGAAACACCATATATTTT	CASRSAAVEGNTIYF	.	TRBV28	TRBJ1-3	.
TGCGCCAGCAGCTTGGCCGGGGGGGCCGACGGCTACACCTTC	CASSLAGGADGYTF	.	TRBV5-1	TRBJ1-2	.
TGTGCCAGCAGCCACGGACAGACACGTACCGAGCAGTACTTC	CASSHGQTRTEQYF	.	TRBV3-1/TRBV3-2	TRBJ2-7	.
TGTGCCAGCAGTTCAGGGAGCGGGACTTACAATGAGCAGTTCTTC	CASSSGSGTYNEQFF	TRBD2	TRBV7-3	TRBJ2-1	.
TGTGCCTGTAGACCTCGGGAGGAAGCTTTCTTT	CACRPREEAFF	.	TRBV30	TRBJ1-1	once
TGTGCCAGCAGCTTGGGGGGATCCAACTATGGCTACACCTTC	CASSLGGSNYGYTF	.	TRBV7-2	TRBJ1-2	.
TGTGCCAGCAGCGTGACAGGGACCGGGGAGCTGTTTTTT	CASSVTGTGELFF	TRBD1	TRBV9	TRBJ2-2	few
TGTGCCAGCAGTTTTACTCTAAGGGGTGGCTACACCTTC	CASSFTLRGGYTF	.	TRBV28	TRBJ1-2	.
TGCGCCACTGCGGGAAGTAAATTAAGCTCCTACGAGCAGTACTTC	CATAGSKLSSYEQYF	.	TRBV23-1	TRBJ2-7	.
TGTGCCACCAGTGCCCTCGGAGGGAATGAGCAGTTCTTC	CATSALGGNEQFF	.	TRBV24-1	TRBJ2-1	.
TGTGCCAGCAGCAACGCGGGACTAGCGGGCCAAGAGACCCAGTACTTC	CASSNAGLAGQETQYF	TRBD2	TRBV5-4	TRBJ2-5	.
TGTGCCAGCTCAATGAGGGAGTACACAGATACGCAGTATTTT	CASSMREYTDTQYF	.	TRBV27	TRBJ2-3	.
TGCAGCGTTGCGGCGGGGGCAGTAGGGGAGACCCAGTACTTC	CSVAAGAVGETQYF	.	TRBV29-1	TRBJ2-5	.
TGTGCCAGCAGCTTAGGAGGGACAGCTTACAATGAGCAGTTCTTC	CASSLGGTAYNEQFF	TRBD1	TRBV7-9	TRBJ2-1	.
TGTGCCAGCAGTTTATCGAACAGGGGAGAAACTGAAGCTTTCTTT	CASSLSNRGETEAFF	TRBD1	TRBV27	TRBJ1-1	.
TGTGCCTGGGGAATGGAGGCTTCACCCCTCCACTTT	CAWGMEASPLHF	.	TRBV30	TRBJ1-6	.
TGTGCCAGCAGCGAGGGACTAGTATTCAGTACGAATGAGCAGTTCTTC	CASSEGLVFSTNEQFF	TRBD2	TRBV5-6	TRBJ2-1	.
TGTGCCAGTAGGTCCCCGGTGAGGCAGGGCAAGAACATTCAGTACTTC	CASRSPVRQGKNIQYF	.	TRBV19	TRBJ2-4	.
TGCGCCAGCAGCTGGGACAACTCTGGAAACACCATATATTTT	CASSWDNSGNTIYF	.	TRBV5-1	TRBJ1-3	.
TGTGCCACCAGCAGAGCGACTAGCGGGAGAGGAATGGCGCAGTTCTTC	CATSRATSGRGMAQFF	TRBD2	TRBV15	TRBJ2-1	.
TGTGCCAGCAGCCCCCCGGGACAGGCGGGATATGGCTACACCTTC	CASSPPGQAGYGYTF	TRBD1	TRBV7-2	TRBJ1-2	.
TGTGCCAGCGAATCAGAAACGGCAGGGGACGCCGTCTACGAGCAGTACTTC	CASESETAGDAVYEQYF	.	TRBV18	TRBJ2-7	once